This T cell receptor (beta chain) is from a study of read filtering for tumor transcriptome and immune sequencing (dated by TCRdb to about 2020). Turning to the overall study: The cohort was composed of roughly 18 male and roughly 13 female patients, with a mean age of approximately 62 years and an age range of roughly 40 to 80. By revised international staging, eight or nine patients were R-ISS I, 16 were R-ISS II and more than five were R-ISS III. After DNase treatment, whole-transcriptome libraries were prepared with the TruSeq RNA Access Library Prep Kit. Per sample, about 3.5 to 11 million TCR-region mapped reads were obtained with IR-seq, compared with only roughly 85 to 1273 with RNA-seq. Using the same bone marrow samples, the study compared TCR repertoires obtained by targeted immune repertoire sequencing with those obtained by bulk whole-transcriptome sequencing. One of the main goals was to work out a read-filtering strategy for immune repertoire data, in particular whether clonotypes backed by only a single read should be removed. Overall study results and their limits: Single-read clonotypes made up around 82% of clonotypes but about 3.3% of total reads in IR-seq, and 74.6% of clonotypes and roughly 45% of reads in RNA-seq. The correlation between IR-seq and RNA-seq shared clonotype proportions rose when single-read clonotypes were removed. Clonotypes were captured by IR-seq at much higher depth and more reliably than by RNA-seq, and smaller IR-seq throughput was sufficient for identification of most shared clonotypes. The sorted CD138-negative fraction was composed of a mixed bone marrow immune population rather than of purified T cells.

TCR libraries were built from roughly 370 ng RNA with the Immunoverse kit, using molecular barcoded adaptors covering alpha/delta and beta/gamma chains. TCR library preparation was performed with the same RNA that was used for transcriptome sequencing. TCR libraries were sequenced on an Illumina HiSeq 4000 with 2 x 150 cycles. The original methods were these. Using MiXCR, which included quality filtering and error correction, TCR reads were aligned to human V, D, J and C references and then assembled into CDR3 clonotypes. The tcR package in R was used to analyze clonotype counts and gene usage diversity. For inspection of raw mapping reads, RNA-seq reads were mapped by STAR aligner version 2.5.3a onto GRCh37 of the human genome. To test the effect of sequencing depth on detected clonotypes, IR-seq fastq files were randomly downsampled using Seqtk 1.3. The raw public reads went through TCRdb reprocessing: fastp at Q25, MiXCR clone calling, in-frame beta chains kept. Identical CDR3 protein sequences are pooled into one entry, listed with their most common genes and DNA. TCRdb, rather than the study authors, made the V and J calls. The sample contains around 130,000 distinct CDR3 sequences, less than 15% of them found a single time. The ten largest clones take up around 8.3% of the sample.

This clonotype came up many times. Its specific antigen is unknown. No base qualities exist here, and no much larger clone lies one base off it. Sequences SGHDN (CDR1) and FVKESK (CDR2) are obtained from the germline V gene. The CDR3 holds 13 amino acids from the cysteine to the phenylalanine. The read is trimmed to its CDR3 DNA, 39 bases read in frame from base 1. V is clipped by 5 bases and J by 3 bases, and the sequence between their germline boundaries is 7 bases long. Every patient had bone marrow sampled at the time of active disease. Isolation of bone marrow mononuclear cells was performed by Ficoll-Hypaque density gradient centrifugation. Myeloma plasma cells were removed and CD138-negative cells were obtained by negative selection following labeling with CD138 magnetic microbeads on a MACS separator. Flow cytometry with CD138 antibodies on an Attune NxT was used to check how pure the isolated cells were. TRIzol reagent was used to extract total RNA, which was then quantified with a NanoDrop spectrophotometer. Paired RNA-seq and IR-seq were performed on each patient's CD138-negative bone marrow sample.

The sequence was obtained from a donor aged 40 or older with multiple myeloma. Rearrangement joined TRBV14 to TRBJ1-4; the D gene assignment is ambiguous. The specimen sequenced was a population of CD138-negative cells sorted from bone marrow. The cell subset or site label, read with the paper, signifies: bone marrow mononuclear cells depleted of CD138+ plasma/myeloma cells by negative magnetic selection. Here is the DNA: TGTGCCAGCAGCAAGGGAGCTAATGAAAAACTGTTTTTT. The resulting protein is CASSKGANEKLFF.